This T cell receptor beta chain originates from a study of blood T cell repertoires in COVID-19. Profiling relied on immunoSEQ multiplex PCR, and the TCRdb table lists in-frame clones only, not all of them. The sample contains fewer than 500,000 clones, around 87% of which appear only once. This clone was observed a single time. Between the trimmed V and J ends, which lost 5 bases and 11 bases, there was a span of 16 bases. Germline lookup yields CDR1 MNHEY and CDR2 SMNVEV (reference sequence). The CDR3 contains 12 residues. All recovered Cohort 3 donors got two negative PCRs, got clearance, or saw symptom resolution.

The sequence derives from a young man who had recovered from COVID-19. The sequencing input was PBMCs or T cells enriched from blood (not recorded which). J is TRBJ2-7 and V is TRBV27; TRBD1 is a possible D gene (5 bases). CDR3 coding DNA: TGTGCCAGCAGTGGCGACAGTCCGGTGGAGTACTTC. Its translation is CASSGDSPVEYF.